This TCR beta chain was retrieved from a study of CD8 T cells in ankylosing spondylitis. Study results and limitations: With a CD8+ phenotype, disease-linked clones were relatively rare in peripheral blood. Seemingly characteristic of ankylosing spondylitis blood was a TCR beta motif consisting of eight highly homologous variants.

Preparation of TCR beta libraries was done by quantitative 5'-RACE with molecular barcodes. TCRdb re-analysed the 5' RACE reads in MiXCR, keeping a single row per CDR3 protein. Altogether about 240,000 distinct CDR3 sequences are present, around 7.8% being singletons, with the ten largest covering approximately 7%. Per germline, CDR1 SGHRS and CDR2 YFSETQ. The V end lost 4 bases, the J end lost 3 bases, and 17 bases lay between the germline ends. The CDR3 is made up of 15 amino acids. This clonotype was counted only a few times. Its cognate antigen is unknown. This chain joins TRBV5-1 and TRBJ2-7; D not resolved. Sequencing was performed on blood, either unsorted or a sorted T cell fraction (not recorded which). The receptor was isolated from a male donor with ankylosing spondylitis or in good health (not recorded which). The DNA of the CDR3 is TGCGCCAGCAGCGAAGATAACGGGTGGATCTACGAGCAGTACTTC. This gives the protein CASSEDNGWIYEQYF.